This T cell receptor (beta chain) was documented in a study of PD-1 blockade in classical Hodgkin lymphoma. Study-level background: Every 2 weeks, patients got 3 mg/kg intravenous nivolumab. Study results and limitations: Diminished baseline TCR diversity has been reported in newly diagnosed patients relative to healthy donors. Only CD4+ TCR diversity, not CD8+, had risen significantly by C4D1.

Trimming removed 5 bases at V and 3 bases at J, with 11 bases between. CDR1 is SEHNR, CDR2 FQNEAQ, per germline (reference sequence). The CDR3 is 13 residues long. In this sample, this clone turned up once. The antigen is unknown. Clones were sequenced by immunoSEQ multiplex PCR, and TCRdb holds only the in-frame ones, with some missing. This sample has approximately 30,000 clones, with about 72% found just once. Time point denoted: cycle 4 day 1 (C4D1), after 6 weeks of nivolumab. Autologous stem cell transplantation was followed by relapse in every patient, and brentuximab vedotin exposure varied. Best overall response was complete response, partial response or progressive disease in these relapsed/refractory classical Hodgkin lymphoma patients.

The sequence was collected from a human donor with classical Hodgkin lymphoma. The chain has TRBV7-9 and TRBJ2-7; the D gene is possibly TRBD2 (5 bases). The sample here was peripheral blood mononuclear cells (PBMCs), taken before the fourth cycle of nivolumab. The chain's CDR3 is CASSPEGLYEQYF. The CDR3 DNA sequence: TGTGCCAGCAGCCCCGAGGGCCTCTACGAGCAGTACTTC.